The 8 T cell receptor beta chains in this list originate from one sample, sequenced in a study of T cells in Graves' hyperthyroidism and ophthalmopathy. TCR beta CDR3 regions were amplified from RNA. Researchers ran a first-round RT-PCR on the TCR CDR3 using the HTBI primer set. MiXCR, applied by TCRdb to the multiplex PCR reads, yields one record per CDR3 protein. The table shows roughly 710,000 distinct CDR3 sequences, with approximately 40% occurring only once. Sequences were obtained from blood. The receptors were gathered from a middle-aged woman with Graves' hyperthyroidism.

The table lists this clonotype with many counts. The rearrangement joins TRBV29-1 to TRBJ2-7, with D possibly TRBD1 on 6 matching bases. The germline gives CDR1 SQVTM, CDR2 ANQGSEA. The ends were cut back, 6 bases at V and 2 bases at J, with 14 bases in the middle. There are 13 residues in the CDR3. The CDR3 reads CSVLSDSAYEQYF. In nucleotides, the CDR3 is TGCAGCGTCCTCTCGGACAGCGCCTACGAGCAGTACTTC.

On this clonotype itself: With a much larger clone just one base away, this may be a read error. V gene TRBV20-1 combines with J gene TRBJ2-7, with 7 bases fitting TRBD2. The CDR3 is 14 residues long. J gave up 2 bases and V 1 base, and 5 bases lay outside the gene matches. Germline V gives CDR1 DFQATT, CDR2 SNEGSKA (reference sequence). This CDR3 reads CSARVGGNAYEQYF. The CDR3, as DNA: TGCAGTGCTAGAGTGGGAGGGAACGCCTACGAGCAGTACTTC.

This clonotype was seen repeatedly, ten times or more. The chain joins TRBV19 to TRBJ1-5; no clear D. The germline V and J ends were trimmed by 1 base and 2 bases, with 6 bases remaining between them. Germline V gene lookup returns CDR1 LNHDA and CDR2 SQIVND (reference sequence). The CDR3 loop spans 14 amino acids. CDR3 sequence (DNA): TGTGCCAGTAGTATAGCAGGCGGCAATCAGCCCCAGCATTTT. Translation: CASSIAGGNQPQHF. The whole variable domain, remainder taken from reference TRBV19 and TRBJ1-5, is DGGITQSPKYLFRKEGQNVTLSCEQNLNHDAMYWYRQDPGQGLRLIYYSQIVNDFQKGDIAEGYSVSREKKESFPLTVTSAQKNPTAFYLCASSIAGGNQPQHFGDGTRLSIL.

In its sample, this clonotype was seen once. The V and J genes are TRBV29-1 and TRBJ2-5; a possible D gene is TRBD1 (6 bases). Germline V lookup: CDR1 SQVTM, CDR2 ANQGSEA. The CDR3 runs 13 residues. V lost 7 bases and J lost 0, with 12 bases in between. CDR3 residues: CSARTAYQETQYF. The CDR3, as DNA: TGCAGCGCCCGGACAGCGTACCAAGAGACCCAGTACTTC.

This clonotype was counted between two and nine times. V and J are TRBV18 and TRBJ2-5, with D perhaps TRBD1 (6 bases). The germline gives CDR1 KGHSH, CDR2 LQKENI. The CDR3 consists of 17 residues. Trimming pared 0 bases from V and 5 bases from J, leaving 19 bases between. CDR3 DNA: TGTGCCAGCTCACCACCCCATGCAGGGGTACAACGCGAGACCCAGTACTTC. It is translated as CASSPPHAGVQRETQYF.

The chain carries TRBV5-6 and TRBJ2-7; 10 nucleotides align to TRBD1. Germline CDR1 reads SGHDT; CDR2 reads YYEEEE. The CDR3 has 15 amino acids. V trimming: 4 bases; J trimming: 3 bases; junction bases outside the gene matches: 7. Here the CDR3 DNA reads TGTGCCAGCAGCGTCGGGACAGGGGAGGGCTACGAGCAGTACTTC. As protein: CASSVGTGEGYEQYF. Full variable domain (outside the CDR3, taken from reference TRBV5-6 and TRBJ2-7): DAGVTQSPTHLIKTRGQQVTLRCSPKSGHDTVSWYQQALGQGPQFIFQYYEEEERQRGNFPDRFSGHQFPNYSSELNVNALLLGDSALYLCASSVGTGEGYEQYFGPGTRLTVT.

The chain carries TRBV10-3 and TRBJ2-6; D is uncertain. The V end lost 7 bases, the J end lost 4 bases, and 11 bases lay between the germline ends. The V gene's germline CDR1 is ENHRY and CDR2 SYGVKD. The CDR3 is 14 amino acids. CDR3 region: CAIKLSGGANVLTF. In DNA, the CDR3 is TGTGCCATCAAGCTGTCCGGAGGGGCCAACGTCCTGACTTTC.

The rearrangement joins TRBV7-9 to TRBJ1-2, with 11 positions matching TRBD1. This CDR3 is built from 15 residues. V shed 5 bases, J shed 4 bases, and the junction held 6 bases outside the gene matches. Germline lookup yields CDR1 SEHNR and CDR2 FQNEAQ (reference sequence). For the CDR3, the DNA is TGTGCCAGCAGCCGGACAGGGGGCTATGTCTATGGCTACACCTTC. The encoded protein is CASSRTGGYVYGYTF.